This T cell receptor beta chain was sequenced for a study of cytomegalovirus exposure and HLA in healthy donors. CDR1 is LNHDA and CDR2 is SQIVND in the germline V gene (reference sequence). Trimming removed 5 bases at V and 6 bases at J, with 7 bases between. The length of the CDR3 is 11 residues. The PCR had 60 Vbeta and 13 Jbeta primers. Clones were sequenced by immunoSEQ multiplex PCR, and TCRdb holds only the in-frame ones, with some missing. The data contain about 82,000 clones, roughly 74% of them singletons. Sequences were obtained from PBMCs. The TCR comes from a woman aged 45-60 years in good health and CMV-seropositive. The chain recombines TRBV19 with TRBJ1-1, with D unclear. The CDR3 spells CASSDWPEAFF. CDR3 nucleotide sequence: TGTGCCAGTAGTGATTGGCCTGAAGCTTTCTTT.